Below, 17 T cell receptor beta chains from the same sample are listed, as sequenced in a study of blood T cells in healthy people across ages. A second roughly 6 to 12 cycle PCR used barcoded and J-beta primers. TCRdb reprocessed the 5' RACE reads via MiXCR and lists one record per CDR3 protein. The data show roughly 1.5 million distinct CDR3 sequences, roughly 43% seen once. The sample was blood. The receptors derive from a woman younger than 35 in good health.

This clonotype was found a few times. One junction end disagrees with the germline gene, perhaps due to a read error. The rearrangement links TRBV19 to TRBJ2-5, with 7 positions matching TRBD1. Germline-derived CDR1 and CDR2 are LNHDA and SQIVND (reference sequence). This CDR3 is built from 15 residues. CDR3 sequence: CASSAPGQQQEAQYF. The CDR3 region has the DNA TGTGCCAGTAGTGCGCCGGGACAGCAACAAGAGGCCCAGTACTTC.

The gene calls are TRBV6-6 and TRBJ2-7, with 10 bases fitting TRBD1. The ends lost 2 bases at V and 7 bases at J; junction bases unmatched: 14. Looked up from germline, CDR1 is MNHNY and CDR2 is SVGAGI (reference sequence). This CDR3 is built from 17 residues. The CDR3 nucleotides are TGTGCCAGCAGTTACCCGTCTGACAGGGGGCTAACCGGTGAGCAGTACTTC. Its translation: CASSYPSDRGLTGEQYF.

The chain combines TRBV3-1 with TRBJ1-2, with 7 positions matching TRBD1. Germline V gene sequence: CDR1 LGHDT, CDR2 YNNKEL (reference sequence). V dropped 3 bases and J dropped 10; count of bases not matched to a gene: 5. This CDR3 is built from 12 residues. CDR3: CASSHLTGHYTF. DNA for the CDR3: TGTGCCAGCAGCCACTTGACAGGGCACTACACCTTC.

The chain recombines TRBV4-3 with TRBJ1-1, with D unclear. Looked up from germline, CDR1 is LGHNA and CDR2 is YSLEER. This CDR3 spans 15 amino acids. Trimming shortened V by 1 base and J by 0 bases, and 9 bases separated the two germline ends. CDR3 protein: CASSQAGGVNTEAFF. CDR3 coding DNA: TGCGCCAGCAGCCAAGCTGGAGGAGTGAACACTGAAGCTTTCTTT.

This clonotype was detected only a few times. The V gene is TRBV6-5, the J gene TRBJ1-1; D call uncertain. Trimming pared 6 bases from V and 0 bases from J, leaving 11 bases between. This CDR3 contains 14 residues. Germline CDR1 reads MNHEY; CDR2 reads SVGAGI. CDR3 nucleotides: TGTGCCAGCAGATCCCGGGTCCTGAACACTGAAGCTTTCTTT. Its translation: CASRSRVLNTEAFF.

The CDR3 sequence: CAISESKACEQYF. DNA of the CDR3: TGTGCCATCAGTGAGAGTAAGGCTTGCGAGCAGTACTTC. The chain has TRBV10-3 and TRBJ2-7, with D unclear. The germline CDR1 and CDR2 sequences are ENHRY and SYGVKD. The V gene lost 2 bases and the J gene lost 6 bases, with 11 bases spanning the gap. The length of the CDR3 is 13 residues.

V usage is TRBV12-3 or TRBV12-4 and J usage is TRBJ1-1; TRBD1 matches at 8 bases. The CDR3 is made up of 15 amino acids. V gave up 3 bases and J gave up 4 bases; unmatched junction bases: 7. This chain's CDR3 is CASSFLRGRSTEAFF. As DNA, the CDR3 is TGTGCCAGCAGTTTTCTCAGGGGGCGAAGCACTGAAGCTTTCTTT.

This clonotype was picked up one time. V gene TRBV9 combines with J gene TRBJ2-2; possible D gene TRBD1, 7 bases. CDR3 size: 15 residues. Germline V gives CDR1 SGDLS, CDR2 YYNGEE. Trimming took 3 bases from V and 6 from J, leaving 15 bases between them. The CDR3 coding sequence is TGTGCCAGCAGCGGGAGGGGGCAAGTCGCCGGGGAGCTGTTTTTT. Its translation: CASSGRGQVAGELFF. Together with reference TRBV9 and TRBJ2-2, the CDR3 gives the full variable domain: DSGVTQTPKHLITATGQRVTLRCSPRSGDLSVYWYQQSLDQGLQFLIQYYNGEERAKGNILERFSAQQFPDLHSELNLSSLELGDSALYFCASSGRGQVAGELFFGEGSRLTVL.

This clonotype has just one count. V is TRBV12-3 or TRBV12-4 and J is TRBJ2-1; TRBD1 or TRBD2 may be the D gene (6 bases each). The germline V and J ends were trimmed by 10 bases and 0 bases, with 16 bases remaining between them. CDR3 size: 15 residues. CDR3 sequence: CANGGHSSSYNEQFF. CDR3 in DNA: TGTGCCAACGGGGGACACTCGAGCTCCTACAATGAGCAGTTCTTC.

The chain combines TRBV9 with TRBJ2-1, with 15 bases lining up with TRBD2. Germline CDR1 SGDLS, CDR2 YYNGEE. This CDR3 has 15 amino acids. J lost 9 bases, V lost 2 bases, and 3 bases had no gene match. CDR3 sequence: CASSVRTSGRAEQFF. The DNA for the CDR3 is TGTGCCAGCAGCGTCCGGACTAGCGGGAGGGCTGAGCAGTTCTTC.

The CDR3 protein is CASRVLGAGDDEQFF. The CDR3 nucleotides read TGTGCCAGCAGGGTCCTTGGAGCGGGAGACGATGAGCAGTTCTTC. This chain links TRBV6-5 with TRBJ2-1; 8 bases are a match to TRBD2. The CDR3 loop spans 15 amino acids. Germline V gives CDR1 MNHEY, CDR2 SVGAGI. After removal of 6 bases from V and 8 bases from J, the junction contained 12 bases not matched to a gene.

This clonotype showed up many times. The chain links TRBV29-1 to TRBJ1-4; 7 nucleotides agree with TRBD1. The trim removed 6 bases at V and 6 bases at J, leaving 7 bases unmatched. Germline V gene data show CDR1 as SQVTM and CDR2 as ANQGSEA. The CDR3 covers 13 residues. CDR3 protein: CSVRDRDDEKLFF. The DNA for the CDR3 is TGCAGCGTCCGAGACAGGGATGATGAAAAACTGTTTTTT.

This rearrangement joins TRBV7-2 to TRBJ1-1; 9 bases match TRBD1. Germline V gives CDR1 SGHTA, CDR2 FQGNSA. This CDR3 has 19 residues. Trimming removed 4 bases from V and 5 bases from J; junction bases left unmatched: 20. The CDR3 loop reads CASSSGTGFGPLPRTEAFF. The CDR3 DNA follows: TGTGCCAGCAGCTCAGGGACAGGGTTTGGTCCTCTCCCTCGTACTGAAGCTTTCTTT.

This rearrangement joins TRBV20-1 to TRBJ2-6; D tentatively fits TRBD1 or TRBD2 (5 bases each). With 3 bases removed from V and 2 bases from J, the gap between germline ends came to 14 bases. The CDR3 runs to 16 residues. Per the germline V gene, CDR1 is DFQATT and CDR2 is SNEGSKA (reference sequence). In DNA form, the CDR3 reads TGCAGTGCTAGTTCCAGGGAGAGTACTGGGGCCAACGTCCTGACTTTC. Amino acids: CSASSRESTGANVLTF.

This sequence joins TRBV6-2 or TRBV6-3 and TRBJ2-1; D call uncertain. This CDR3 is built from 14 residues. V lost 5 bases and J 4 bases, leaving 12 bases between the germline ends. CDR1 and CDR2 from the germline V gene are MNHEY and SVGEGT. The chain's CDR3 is CASSPSRNYNEQFF. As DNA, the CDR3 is TGTGCCAGCAGTCCCAGCCGGAATTACAATGAGCAGTTCTTC.

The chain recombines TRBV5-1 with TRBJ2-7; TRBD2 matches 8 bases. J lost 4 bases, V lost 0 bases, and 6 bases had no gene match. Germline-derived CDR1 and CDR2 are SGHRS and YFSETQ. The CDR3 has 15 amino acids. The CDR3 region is CASSLAVAGSYEQYF. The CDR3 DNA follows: TGCGCCAGCAGCTTGGCGGTAGCGGGGTCGTACGAGCAGTACTTC.

The CDR3 loop is CASSFRGQSTDTQYF. The CDR3 nucleotides read TGTGCCAGCAGTTTCAGGGGTCAGAGCACAGATACGCAGTATTTT. The rearrangement joins TRBV12-3 or TRBV12-4 to TRBJ2-3, with D maybe TRBD1 (6 bases). The CDR3 is 15 amino acids. The V end lost 3 bases, the J end lost 0 bases, and 10 bases lay between the germline ends.